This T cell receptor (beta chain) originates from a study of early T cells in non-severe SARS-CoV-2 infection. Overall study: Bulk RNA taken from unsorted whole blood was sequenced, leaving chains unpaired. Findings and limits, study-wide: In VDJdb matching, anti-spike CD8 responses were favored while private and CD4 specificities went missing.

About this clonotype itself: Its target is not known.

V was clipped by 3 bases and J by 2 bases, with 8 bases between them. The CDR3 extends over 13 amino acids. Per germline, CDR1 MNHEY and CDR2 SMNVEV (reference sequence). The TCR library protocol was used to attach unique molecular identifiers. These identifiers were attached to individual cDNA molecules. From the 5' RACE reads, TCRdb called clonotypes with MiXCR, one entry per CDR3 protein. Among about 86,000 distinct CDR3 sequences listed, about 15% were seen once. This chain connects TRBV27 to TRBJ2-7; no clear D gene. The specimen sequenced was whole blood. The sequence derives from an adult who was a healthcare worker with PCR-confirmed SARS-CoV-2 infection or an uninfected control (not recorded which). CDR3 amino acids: CASSFTATYEQYF. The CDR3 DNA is TGTGCCAGCAGTTTCACAGCCACCTACGAGCAGTACTTC.